This TCR beta chain was obtained from a study of read filtering for tumor transcriptome and immune sequencing. Turning to the study itself: By R-ISS, stages I, II and III held approximately 8, 17 and 7 patients. Findings of the study overall: IR-seq captured clonotypes deeper and more reliably than RNA-seq. Correlation between methods rose after single-read clonotypes were removed.

Sampling of bone marrow took place during active disease in every patient. This clonotype came up a few times. Its specificity is not known. The CDR3 extends over 14 amino acids. Germline V gives CDR1 SGHRS, CDR2 YFSETQ. The ends were cut back, 0 bases at V and 4 bases at J, with 11 bases in the middle. The library was built from around 380 ng RNA with molecular barcoded adaptors for alpha/delta and beta/gamma chains. TCRdb itself ran the reads through MiXCR, one entry per CDR3 protein. The profile covers 35,000 to 50,000 distinct CDR3 sequences, with roughly 20% appearing a single time and more than 30% taken by the ten largest.

This chain uses TRBV5-1 with TRBJ2-7; D remains unclear. This sequence originates from a donor at least 40 years old with multiple myeloma. The sequenced sample was a population of CD138-negative cells sorted from bone marrow. The CDR3 sequence is CASSLDKSYYEQYF. The CDR3 DNA is TGCGCCAGCAGCTTGGACAAGAGCTATTACGAGCAGTACTTC. Supplemented by reference TRBV5-1 and TRBJ2-7, the full variable domain reads KAGVTQTPRYLIKTRGQQVTLSCSPISGHRSVSWYQQTPGQGLQFLFEYFSETQRNKGNFPGRFSGRQFSNSRSEMNVSTLELGDSALYLCASSLDKSYYEQYFGPGTRLTVT.